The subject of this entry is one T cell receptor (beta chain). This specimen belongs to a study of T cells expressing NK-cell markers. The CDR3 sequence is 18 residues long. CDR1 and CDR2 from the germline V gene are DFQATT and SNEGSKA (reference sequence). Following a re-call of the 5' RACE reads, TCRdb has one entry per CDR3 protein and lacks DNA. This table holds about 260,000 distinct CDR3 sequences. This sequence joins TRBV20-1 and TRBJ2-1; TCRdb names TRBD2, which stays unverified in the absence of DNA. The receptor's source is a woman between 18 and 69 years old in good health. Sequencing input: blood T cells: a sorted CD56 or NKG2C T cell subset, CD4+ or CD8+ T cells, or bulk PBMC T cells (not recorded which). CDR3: CSARDKSGTSGPYNEQFF.